These T cell receptor beta chains were read from a single sample in a study of control samples from healthy donors and cancer patients. TCRdb keeps only in-frame clones here, not all; method: immunoSEQ multiplex PCR. The sample contains roughly 120,000 clones, just over 90% of which appear only once. What was sequenced was blood. The receptors originated from a woman aged 18-29 years in good health. CDR3s include the opening cysteine and the closing phenylalanine or tryptophan. D genes are given only for firm matches. Where a row states a size, it is once, few, many or the class of an expanded clone; other rows omit it.

.	.	TRBV6-5	TRBJ2-5	CASSNIRGSETQYF	TGTGCCAGCAGCAACATCCGGGGTTCGGAGACCCAGTACTTC
.	TRBD1	TRBV7-2	TRBJ1-1	CASSVRDRMNTEAFF	TGTGCCAGCAGCGTCCGGGACAGGATGAACACTGAAGCTTTCTTT
.	.	TRBV12-3/TRBV12-4	TRBJ1-6	CASSWENSPLHF	TGTGCCAGCAGTTGGGAAAATTCACCCCTCCACTTT
.	.	TRBV23-1	TRBJ1-1	CASSQSLRSGNTEAFF	TGCGCCAGCAGTCAATCGTTAAGATCAGGGAACACTGAAGCTTTCTTT
.	.	TRBV19	TRBJ1-4	CASSIIPGNEKLFF	TGTGCCAGTAGTATAATCCCAGGGAATGAAAAACTGTTTTTT
.	.	TRBV4-2	TRBJ1-1	CASSQDSGWGNTEAFF	TGTGCCAGCAGCCAAGACTCAGGGTGGGGAAACACTGAAGCTTTCTTT
.	.	TRBV20-1	TRBJ2-1	CSASGAGASYNEQFF	TGCAGTGCTAGTGGGGCGGGGGCTTCCTACAATGAGCAGTTCTTC
.	TRBD1	TRBV13	TRBJ1-2	CASSSRKGDRGPYGYTF	TGTGCCAGCAGCTCCCGCAAGGGGGACAGGGGGCCCTATGGCTACACCTTC
.	TRBD1	TRBV10-3	TRBJ2-2	CATSGQGNTGELFF	TGTGCCACCTCGGGACAGGGCAACACCGGGGAGCTGTTTTTT
.	TRBD1	TRBV28	TRBJ1-3	CASNTRQGAVSSSGNTIYF	TGTGCCAGCAATACGCGACAGGGGGCCGTATCAAGCTCTGGAAACACCATATATTTT
.	TRBD1	TRBV27	TRBJ2-2	CASSFVRSLRQGNFPGELFF	TGTGCCAGCAGTTTTGTTAGGAGCTTGAGACAGGGGAATTTTCCCGGGGAGCTGTTTTTT
.	.	TRBV5-1	TRBJ2-7	CASSLGTLYEQYF	TGCGCCAGCAGCTTGGGGACCCTATACGAGCAGTACTTC
.	.	TRBV4-3	TRBJ1-1	CASSQDRDKLNTEAFF	TGCGCCAGCAGCCAAGATCGAGACAAGCTGAACACTGAAGCTTTCTTT
.	.	TRBV6-5	TRBJ1-6	CASSRLGVNSPLHF	TGTGCCAGCAGTCGGTTGGGGGTAAATTCACCCCTCCACTTT
.	TRBD1	TRBV9	TRBJ1-2	CASSVGQGNYGYTF	TGTGCCAGCAGCGTCGGACAGGGGAACTATGGCTACACCTTC
once	.	TRBV9	TRBJ2-2	CASSVNTGELFF	TGTGCCAGCAGCGTCAACACCGGGGAGCTGTTTTTT
.	TRBD2	TRBV29-1	TRBJ2-3	CSADAGVSDTQYF	TGCAGTGCTGACGCGGGAGTTTCAGATACGCAGTATTTT
.	.	TRBV19	TRBJ2-7	CASSIEATYEQYF	TGTGCCAGTAGTATAGAAGCCACTTACGAGCAGTACTTC
.	.	TRBV18	TRBJ1-2	CASSPPLNYGYTF	TGTGCCAGCTCACCACCCTTGAACTATGGCTACACCTTC
few	.	TRBV27	TRBJ1-5	CASNQGYSNQPQHF	TGTGCCAGCAATCAGGGGTATAGCAATCAGCCCCAGCATTTT
few	TRBD2	TRBV7-9	TRBJ2-1	CASREGNEQFF	TGTGCCAGCCGGGAGGGCAATGAGCAGTTCTTC
.	.	TRBV4-3	TRBJ1-5	CASSQDADSNQPQHF	TGCGCCAGCAGCCAAGATGCTGATAGCAATCAGCCCCAGCATTTT
.	.	TRBV6-1	TRBJ1-5	CASSDTRQPQHF	TGTGCCAGCAGTGATACGCGTCAGCCCCAGCATTTT
.	TRBD2	TRBV7-2	TRBJ2-3	CASSLALAGADTQYF	TGTGCCAGCAGCTTAGCGCTAGCGGGAGCAGATACGCAGTATTTT
.	TRBD1	TRBV28	TRBJ2-7	CASSLGTGGAFFGYEQYF	TGTGCCAGCAGTTTAGGGACAGGGGGCGCATTTTTCGGCTACGAGCAGTACTTC
.	.	TRBV3-1/TRBV3-2	TRBJ2-1	CASRQTGTEINEQFF	TGTGCCAGCAGACAAACCGGGACTGAAATCAATGAGCAGTTCTTC
.	TRBD1	TRBV6-5	TRBJ1-2	CASSMGGQGNYGYTF	TGTGCCAGCAGTATGGGGGGACAGGGAAACTATGGCTACACCTTC
.	.	TRBV5-1	TRBJ1-4	CASSLGATNEKLFF	TGCGCCAGCAGCTTGGGCGCAACTAATGAAAAACTGTTTTTT
once	TRBD1	TRBV29-1	TRBJ2-3	CSAGTGGPDTQYF	TGCAGCGCAGGGACAGGGGGACCAGATACGCAGTATTTT
.	.	TRBV10-1	TRBJ2-3	CASSEFGRSWVGTDTQYF	TGCGCCAGCAGTGAGTTCGGCAGGAGCTGGGTGGGCACAGATACGCAGTATTTT
.	TRBD2	TRBV27	TRBJ2-3	CASSPSGTTDTQYF	TGTGCCAGCAGTCCAAGCGGGACCACAGATACGCAGTATTTT
.	TRBD1	TRBV2	TRBJ2-7	CASSRGQGSFYEQYF	TGTGCCAGCAGTAGAGGACAGGGCAGTTTCTACGAGCAGTACTTC
.	.	TRBV21-1	TRBJ2-4	CASSKTRPGVLAKNIQYF	TGTGCCAGCAGCAAAACCCGTCCGGGGGTACTAGCCAAAAACATTCAGTACTTC
.	TRBD2	TRBV7-6	TRBJ2-3	CASSPRWGGTDTQYF	TGTGCCAGCAGCCCTAGGTGGGGGGGAACAGATACGCAGTATTTT
once	.	TRBV10-2	TRBJ1-1	CASSTAYLPFPEAFF	TGCGCCAGCAGTACAGCGTACCTACCATTTCCTGAAGCTTTCTTT
.	TRBD1	TRBV6-6	TRBJ1-2	CASSYSGTANYGYTF	TGTGCCAGCAGTTACTCAGGGACAGCTAACTATGGCTACACCTTC
.	.	TRBV5-1	TRBJ1-6	CASSLGSYNSPLHF	TGCGCCAGCAGCTTAGGTTCCTATAATTCACCCCTCCACTTT
.	.	TRBV19	TRBJ2-3	CASSLGGFRTDTQYF	TGTGCCAGTAGTCTCGGAGGGTTCCGCACAGATACGCAGTATTTT
.	.	TRBV10-1	TRBJ2-5	CASMRPAPQETQYF	TGCGCCAGCATGCGACCGGCCCCACAAGAGACCCAGTACTTC
.	TRBD1	TRBV5-6	TRBJ1-4	CASSSPRDRFPYEKLFF	TGTGCCAGCAGCAGCCCCCGGGACAGGTTTCCTTATGAAAAACTGTTTTTT
.	TRBD2	TRBV2	TRBJ2-7	CASCGSFSYEQYF	TGTGCCAGCTGCGGGAGTTTTTCCTACGAGCAGTACTTC
.	.	TRBV11-3	TRBJ2-2	CASSLTGNTGELFF	TGTGCCAGCAGCTTGACAGGGAACACCGGGGAGCTGTTTTTT
.	.	TRBV6-5	TRBJ1-1	CASSYGINRAQGEAFF	TGTGCCAGCAGCTACGGAATTAACAGGGCTCAGGGTGAAGCTTTCTTT
.	.	TRBV12-5	TRBJ2-1	CASGFSASSYNEQFF	TGTGCTAGTGGTTTTAGCGCGAGCTCCTACAATGAGCAGTTCTTC
.	.	TRBV20-1	TRBJ1-2	CSASPSLISYGYTF	TGCAGTGCTAGTCCTTCACTCATCAGCTATGGCTACACCTTC
once	.	TRBV27	TRBJ1-1	CASKRGGRGIRNTEAFF	TGTGCCAGCAAGAGGGGGGGTCGGGGGATTAGGAACACTGAAGCTTTCTTT
.	TRBD1	TRBV28	TRBJ1-2	CASSLIPRTGLTNYGYTF	TGTGCCAGCAGCCTAATTCCCAGGACAGGGCTAACTAACTATGGCTACACCTTC
.	.	TRBV7-2	TRBJ2-3	CASSLAPLWFRGRSTDTQYF	TGTGCCAGCAGCTTAGCCCCATTGTGGTTCCGGGGGCGCAGCACAGATACGCAGTATTTT
.	.	TRBV9	TRBJ2-2	CASSVRAGLTGELFF	TGTGCCAGCAGCGTAAGAGCGGGTCTTACCGGGGAGCTGTTTTTT
.	TRBD2	TRBV24-1	TRBJ2-3	CATSEPTRPGGDTQYF	TGTGCCACCAGTGAGCCGACCAGACCGGGGGGGGATACGCAGTATTTT
.	TRBD2	TRBV7-2	TRBJ2-7	CASSLRFKREGNEQYF	TGTGCCAGCAGCTTAAGATTTAAGCGGGAGGGCAACGAGCAGTACTTC
.	.	TRBV7-9	TRBJ2-7	CASSGNSYEQYF	TGTGCCAGCAGCGGGAACTCCTACGAGCAGTACTTC
.	.	TRBV10-1	TRBJ2-3	CASSPTQGIDTQYF	TGCGCCAGCAGCCCGACTCAAGGAATAGATACGCAGTATTTT
few	.	TRBV7-9	TRBJ2-7	CASSLKSQGGNEQYF	TGTGCCAGCAGCTTAAAATCCCAGGGGGGGAACGAGCAGTACTTC
.	.	TRBV24-1	TRBJ1-2	CATSDTTGLGYTF	TGTGCCACCAGTGATACCACCGGTCTTGGCTACACCTTC